This entry lists 24 T cell receptor beta chains sequenced from one sample in a study of CXCR3-negative and CXCR3-positive naive CD8 T cells. UMI-labeled TRB cDNA libraries were prepared by 5' RACE. No DNA is given; TCRdb re-called the 5' RACE reads and lists each CDR3 protein once. Its listing shows 35,000 to 45,000 distinct CDR3 sequences. Sequencing was performed on naive CXCR3- CD8+ T cells from blood. Subset here: CD45RO-CCR7+CD27+CD95- naive CD8+ T cells lacking CXCR3 (TNR3-). The receptors originated from a human donor in good health. Some clones in this sample may be carry-over from other donors' samples.

CDR3: CASSLVGSSTDTQYF. The V and J genes are TRBV5-4 and TRBJ2-3. The CDR3 totals 15 residues. CDR1 is SGHNT, CDR2 YYREEE, per germline (reference sequence). Using reference TRBV5-4 and TRBJ2-3 for the parts outside the CDR3, the full variable domain is ETGVTQSPTHLIKTRGQQVTLRCSSQSGHNTVSWYQQALGQGPQFIFQYYREEENGRGNFPPRFSGLQFPNYSSELNVNALELDDSALYLCASSLVGSSTDTQYFGPGTRLTVL.

V usage is TRBV11-3 and J usage is TRBJ2-7; the TCRdb D gene call, TRBD1, has no DNA to confirm it. Germline CDR1 SGHNT, CDR2 YENEEA. The CDR3 has 14 amino acids. CDR3 sequence reads: CASSSRDQGSEQYF.

The chain joins TRBV7-3 to TRBJ2-7; checking the TCRdb D call of TRBD2 is not possible without DNA. The germline V gene has CDR1 SGHTA and CDR2 FQGTGA. This CDR3 comprises 14 residues. This CDR3 is CASSPGTSGYEQYF. Supplemented by reference TRBV7-3 and TRBJ2-7, the full variable domain reads GAGVSQTPSNKVTEKGKYVELRCDPISGHTALYWYRQSLGQGPEFLIYFQGTGAADDSGLPNDRFFAVRPEGSVSTLKIQRTERGDSAVYLCASSPGTSGYEQYFGPGTRLTVT.

The chain recombines TRBV5-6 with TRBJ2-1; as DNA is missing, the TRBD1 call by TCRdb cannot be tested. This CDR3 region has 17 residues. Germline V gene data show CDR1 as SGHDT and CDR2 as YYEEEE. CDR3 amino acids: CASSLAGTGALLDEQFF.

The CDR3 loop is CASSLTPGPLVEKLFF. The V gene is TRBV27, the J gene TRBJ1-4. The CDR3 extends over 16 amino acids. Germline V gene lookup returns CDR1 MNHEY and CDR2 SMNVEV (reference sequence).

This chain connects TRBV14 to TRBJ2-2. The CDR3 is made up of 12 amino acids. Germline CDR1 SGHDN, CDR2 FVKESK. The CDR3 sequence: CASSQDFGELFF.

The chain employs TRBV4-1 and TRBJ2-1; the D call of TRBD1 rests on TCRdb alone, since no DNA is present to check it. Germline assignment: CDR1 MGHRA and CDR2 YSYEKL. This CDR3 comprises 14 residues. This CDR3 reads CASSQGQGPAEQFF.

V is TRBV3-1 and J is TRBJ2-1. There are 13 residues in the CDR3. Germline values: CDR1 LGHDT, CDR2 YNNKEL (reference sequence). CDR3 sequence reads: CASSPPSYNEQFF.

The chain links TRBV7-6 to TRBJ2-7; TCRdb reports TRBD2, a call that lacks DNA to check it against. Germline values: CDR1 SGHVS, CDR2 FNYEAQ. The CDR3 has 15 residues. The CDR3 loop reads CASSLSDANGREQYF.

The chain uses TRBV28 and TRBJ2-1; TCRdb's D gene call, TRBD1, goes unchecked for lack of DNA. Germline CDR1 MDHEN, CDR2 SYDVKM. This CDR3 comprises 15 residues. The CDR3 protein is CASRPPRGALNEQFF.

The rearrangement uses TRBV5-1 and TRBJ2-1; TCRdb calls TRBD1, which cannot be checked without DNA. Germline V gene data show CDR1 as SGHRS and CDR2 as YFSETQ. This CDR3 has 16 amino acids. CDR3 loop: CASSWNRGVGNNEQFF. Using reference TRBV5-1 and TRBJ2-1 for the parts outside the CDR3, the full variable domain is KAGVTQTPRYLIKTRGQQVTLSCSPISGHRSVSWYQQTPGQGLQFLFEYFSETQRNKGNFPGRFSGRQFSNSRSEMNVSTLELGDSALYLCASSWNRGVGNNEQFFGPGTRLTVL.

V and J are TRBV5-1 and TRBJ2-1; the D call of TRBD1 rests on TCRdb alone, since no DNA is present to check it. There are 15 residues in the CDR3. Germline V gene lookup returns CDR1 SGHRS and CDR2 YFSETQ. The CDR3 sequence: CASSSWDPANNEQFF.

The rearrangement joins TRBV6-4 to TRBJ2-1; the D gene TCRdb calls, TRBD2, cannot be checked with no DNA. The CDR3 sequence is 16 residues long. CDR1 is MRHNA and CDR2 is SNTAGT in the germline V gene. CDR3 in amino acids: CASSDSAAGSYNEQFF.

The chain is built from TRBV10-1 and TRBJ2-5; TCRdb designates TRBD1, a call that cannot be tested without DNA. There are 15 residues in the CDR3. CDR1 and CDR2 from the germline V gene are WNHNN and SYGVQD (reference sequence). CDR3 sequence: CASSRTRGQGETQYF.

This chain joins TRBV29-1 and TRBJ2-3. Germline V gene lookup returns CDR1 SQVTM and CDR2 ANQGSEA. The CDR3 is 15 amino acids. This CDR3 reads CSVESGSLSTDTQYF.

The chain is built from TRBV29-1 and TRBJ2-2. The CDR3 loop spans 13 amino acids. The germline V gene encodes CDR1 SQVTM and CDR2 ANQGSEA. CDR3 in amino acids: CSVGDTLTGELFF.

The chain employs TRBV5-5 and TRBJ2-1; TCRdb designates TRBD1, a call that cannot be tested without DNA. Germline loops: CDR1 SGHKS, CDR2 YYEKEE (reference sequence). This CDR3 spans 14 amino acids. The CDR3 is CASSGRTGGNEQFF.

The V gene is TRBV7-2, the J gene TRBJ2-7. Germline V gene data show CDR1 as SGHTA and CDR2 as FQGNSA. This CDR3 contains 13 residues. CDR3 in amino acids: CASSETGYYEQYF.

This rearrangement joins TRBV7-3 to TRBJ2-4; TCRdb selects TRBD1, and the lack of DNA leaves this call unchecked. There are 18 residues in the CDR3. The germline V gene encodes CDR1 SGHTA and CDR2 FQGTGA. The CDR3 spells CASSHPYRRDRAKNIQYF.

J is TRBJ2-5 and V is TRBV20-1. Germline V gene data show CDR1 as DFQATT and CDR2 as SNEGSKA (reference sequence). This CDR3 has 14 amino acids. CDR3 sequence: CSARGDFNQETQYF.

CDR3: CASSSLRVASTDTQYF. This chain links TRBV27 with TRBJ2-3; TCRdb gives TRBD2 as the D gene, but with no DNA this cannot be confirmed. The germline CDR1 and CDR2 sequences are MNHEY and SMNVEV (reference sequence). The CDR3 runs to 16 residues.

V and J are TRBV6-2 or TRBV6-3 and TRBJ1-1; the D call from TCRdb, TRBD1, cannot be confirmed without DNA. The CDR3 has 13 residues. CDR1 and CDR2 (germline): MNHEY, SVGEGT. The CDR3 sequence: CASSTTGSTEAFF.

The chain joins TRBV7-9 to TRBJ2-7; TCRdb's D gene call, TRBD1, goes unchecked for lack of DNA. Germline CDR1 is SEHNR and CDR2 is FQNEAQ (reference sequence). This CDR3 is 15 amino acids long. The chain's CDR3 is CASSLAPGQDYEQYF.

This rearrangement joins TRBV12-3 or TRBV12-4 to TRBJ2-2; checking the TCRdb D call of TRBD1 is not possible without DNA. The CDR3 sequence is 14 residues long. CDR3 protein: CASSPTGNSGELFF.